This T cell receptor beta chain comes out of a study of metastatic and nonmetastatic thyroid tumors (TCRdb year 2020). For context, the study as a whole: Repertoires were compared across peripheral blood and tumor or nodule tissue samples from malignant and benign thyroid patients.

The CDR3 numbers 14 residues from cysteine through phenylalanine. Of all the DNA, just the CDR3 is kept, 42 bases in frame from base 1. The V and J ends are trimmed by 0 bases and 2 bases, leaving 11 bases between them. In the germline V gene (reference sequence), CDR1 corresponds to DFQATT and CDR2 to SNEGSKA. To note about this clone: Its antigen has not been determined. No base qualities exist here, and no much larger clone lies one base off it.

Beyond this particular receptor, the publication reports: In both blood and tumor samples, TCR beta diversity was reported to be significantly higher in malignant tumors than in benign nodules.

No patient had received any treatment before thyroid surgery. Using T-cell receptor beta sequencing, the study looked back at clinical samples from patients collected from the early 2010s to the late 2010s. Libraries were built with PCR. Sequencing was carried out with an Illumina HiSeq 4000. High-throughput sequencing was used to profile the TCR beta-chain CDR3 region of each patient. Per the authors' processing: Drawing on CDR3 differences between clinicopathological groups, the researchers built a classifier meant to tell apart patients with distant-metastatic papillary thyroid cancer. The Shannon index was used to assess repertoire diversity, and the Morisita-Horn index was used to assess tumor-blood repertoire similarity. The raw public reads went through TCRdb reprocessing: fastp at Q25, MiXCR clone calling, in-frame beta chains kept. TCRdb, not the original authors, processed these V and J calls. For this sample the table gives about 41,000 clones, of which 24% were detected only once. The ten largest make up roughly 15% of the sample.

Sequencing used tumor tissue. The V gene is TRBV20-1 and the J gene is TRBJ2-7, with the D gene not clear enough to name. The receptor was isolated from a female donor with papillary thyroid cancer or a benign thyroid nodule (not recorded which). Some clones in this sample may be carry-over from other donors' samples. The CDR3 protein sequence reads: CSARDRRSAYEQYF. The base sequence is TGCAGTGCTAGAGATCGACGATCGGCCTACGAGCAGTACTTC.